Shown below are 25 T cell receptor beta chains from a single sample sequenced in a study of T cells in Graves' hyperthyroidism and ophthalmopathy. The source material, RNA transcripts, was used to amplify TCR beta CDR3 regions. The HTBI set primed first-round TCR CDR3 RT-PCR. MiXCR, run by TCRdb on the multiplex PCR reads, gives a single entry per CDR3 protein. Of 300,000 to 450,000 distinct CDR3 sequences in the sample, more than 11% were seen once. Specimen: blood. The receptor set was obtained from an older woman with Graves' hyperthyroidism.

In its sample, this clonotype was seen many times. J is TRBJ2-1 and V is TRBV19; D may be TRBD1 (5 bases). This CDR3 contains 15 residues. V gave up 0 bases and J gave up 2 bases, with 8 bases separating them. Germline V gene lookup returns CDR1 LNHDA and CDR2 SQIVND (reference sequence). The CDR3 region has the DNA TGTGCCAGTAGTATAGACAGGGCACCCTACAATGAGCAGTTCTTC. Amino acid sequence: CASSIDRAPYNEQFF.

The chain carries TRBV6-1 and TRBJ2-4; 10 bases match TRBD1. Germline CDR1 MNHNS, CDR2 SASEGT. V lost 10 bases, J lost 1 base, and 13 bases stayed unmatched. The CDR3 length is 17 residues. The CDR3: CATSGQGSDRAKNIQYF. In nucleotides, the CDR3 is TGTGCCACCTCGGGACAGGGGTCTGATCGGGCCAAAAACATTCAGTACTTC.

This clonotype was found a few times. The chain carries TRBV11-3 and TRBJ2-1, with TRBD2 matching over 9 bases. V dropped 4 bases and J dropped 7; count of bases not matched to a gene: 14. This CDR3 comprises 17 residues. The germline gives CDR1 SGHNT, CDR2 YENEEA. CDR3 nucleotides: TGTGCCAGCAGCTCTTTCAGTGCGGGACTAGCTGGGAATGAGCAGTTCTTC. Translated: CASSSFSAGLAGNEQFF.

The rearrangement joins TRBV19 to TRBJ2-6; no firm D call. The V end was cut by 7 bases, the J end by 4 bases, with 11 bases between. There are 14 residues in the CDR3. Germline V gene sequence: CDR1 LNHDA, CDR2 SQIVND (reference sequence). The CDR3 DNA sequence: TGTGCCAGTACACCGTCTCTAGGGGCCAACGTCCTGACTTTC. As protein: CASTPSLGANVLTF.

CDR3 sequence (DNA): TGCGCCAGCAGCCATCAGGTTTATGACGAGCAGTACTTC. Its protein is CASSHQVYDEQYF. This sequence joins TRBV4-1 and TRBJ2-7; D gene unclear. Per the germline V gene, CDR1 is MGHRA and CDR2 is YSYEKL. Between the trimmed V and J ends, which lost 3 bases and 5 bases, there was a span of 11 bases. The CDR3 consists of 13 residues.

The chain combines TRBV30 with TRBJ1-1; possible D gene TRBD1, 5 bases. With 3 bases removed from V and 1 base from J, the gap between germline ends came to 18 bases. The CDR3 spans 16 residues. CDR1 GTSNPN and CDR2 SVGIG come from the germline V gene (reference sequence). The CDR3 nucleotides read TGTGCCTGGAGCCACCGTCCCTTCGGGGGGAACACTGAAGCTTTCTTT. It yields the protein CAWSHRPFGGNTEAFF.

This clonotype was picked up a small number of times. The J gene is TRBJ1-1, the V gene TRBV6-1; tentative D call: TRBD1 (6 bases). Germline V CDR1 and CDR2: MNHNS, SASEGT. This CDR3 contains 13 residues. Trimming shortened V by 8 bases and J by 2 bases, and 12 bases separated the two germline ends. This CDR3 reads CASGRTANTEAFF. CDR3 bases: TGTGCCAGCGGCCGGACAGCAAACACTGAAGCTTTCTTT.

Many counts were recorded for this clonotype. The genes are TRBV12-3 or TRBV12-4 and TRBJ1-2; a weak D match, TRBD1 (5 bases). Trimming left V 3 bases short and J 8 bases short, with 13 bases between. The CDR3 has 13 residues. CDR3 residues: CASSFTRGRGYTF. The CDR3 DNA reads TGTGCCAGCAGTTTCACCCGGGGGAGGGGCTACACCTTC.

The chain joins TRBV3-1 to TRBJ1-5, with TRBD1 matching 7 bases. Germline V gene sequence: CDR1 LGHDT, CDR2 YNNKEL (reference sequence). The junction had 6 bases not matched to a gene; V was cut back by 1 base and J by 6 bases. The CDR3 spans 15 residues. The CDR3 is CASSQGGGWIQPQHF. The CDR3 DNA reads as TGTGCCAGCAGCCAAGGAGGGGGCTGGATTCAGCCCCAGCATTTT.

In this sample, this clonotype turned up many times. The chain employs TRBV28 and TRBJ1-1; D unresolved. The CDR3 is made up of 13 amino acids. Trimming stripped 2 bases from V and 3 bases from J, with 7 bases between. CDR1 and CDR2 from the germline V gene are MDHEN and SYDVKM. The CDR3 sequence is CASSLSMDTEAFF. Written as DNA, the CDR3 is TGTGCCAGCAGTTTAAGTATGGACACTGAAGCTTTCTTT.

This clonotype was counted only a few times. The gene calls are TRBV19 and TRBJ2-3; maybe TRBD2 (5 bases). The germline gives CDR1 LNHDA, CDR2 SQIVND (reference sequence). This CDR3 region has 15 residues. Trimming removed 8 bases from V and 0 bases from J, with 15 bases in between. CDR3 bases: TGTGCCAGTCGAGCGCTAGCAGATAGCACAGATACGCAGTATTTT. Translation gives CASRALADSTDTQYF.

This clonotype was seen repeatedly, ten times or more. CDR3 sequence reads: CATSRGPFGAGGRRDEQFF. CDR3 nucleotides: TGTGCCACCAGCAGAGGCCCTTTTGGGGCGGGAGGGCGTAGAGATGAGCAGTTCTTC. The rearrangement uses TRBV15 and TRBJ2-1; TRBD2 matches at 9 bases. V lost 1 base, J lost 8 bases, and 18 bases stayed unmatched. The CDR3 has 19 residues. Germline CDR1 and CDR2: LNHNV and YYDKDF (reference sequence).

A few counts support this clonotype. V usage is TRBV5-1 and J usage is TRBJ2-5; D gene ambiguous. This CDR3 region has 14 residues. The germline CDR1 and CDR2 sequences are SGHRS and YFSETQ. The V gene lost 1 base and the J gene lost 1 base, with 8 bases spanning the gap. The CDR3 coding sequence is TGCGCCAGCAGCTTGAGGACGGTCCAAGAGACCCAGTACTTC. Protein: CASSLRTVQETQYF.

CDR3 amino acids: CASSRDGVLGGYTF. The CDR3 nucleotides read TGTGCCAGCAGCCGAGACGGGGTTTTGGGTGGCTACACCTTC. The rearrangement joins TRBV6-1 to TRBJ1-2, with D hard to call. CDR3 length: 14 amino acids. The germline V gene encodes CDR1 MNHNS and CDR2 SASEGT. V was shortened by 6 bases and J by 7 bases, with 18 bases between the two germline ends.

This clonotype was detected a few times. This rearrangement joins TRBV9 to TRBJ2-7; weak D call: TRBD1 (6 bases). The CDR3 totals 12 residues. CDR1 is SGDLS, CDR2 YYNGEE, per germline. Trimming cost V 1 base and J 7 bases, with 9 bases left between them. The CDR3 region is CASSVLGGEQYF. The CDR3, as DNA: TGTGCCAGCAGCGTATTAGGGGGAGAGCAGTACTTC.

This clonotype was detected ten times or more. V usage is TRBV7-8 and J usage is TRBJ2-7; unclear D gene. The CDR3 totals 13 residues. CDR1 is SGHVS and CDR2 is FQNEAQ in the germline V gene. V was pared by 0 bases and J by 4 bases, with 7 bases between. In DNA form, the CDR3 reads TGTGCCAGCAGCTTAGCAGGGCAATACGAGCAGTACTTC. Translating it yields CASSLAGQYEQYF.

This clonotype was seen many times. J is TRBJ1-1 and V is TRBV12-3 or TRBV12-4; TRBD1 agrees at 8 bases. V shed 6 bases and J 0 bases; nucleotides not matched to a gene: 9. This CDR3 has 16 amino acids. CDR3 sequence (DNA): TGTGCCAGCAGCACAGTCGGACAGGGCGTGAACACTGAAGCTTTCTTT. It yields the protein CASSTVGQGVNTEAFF.

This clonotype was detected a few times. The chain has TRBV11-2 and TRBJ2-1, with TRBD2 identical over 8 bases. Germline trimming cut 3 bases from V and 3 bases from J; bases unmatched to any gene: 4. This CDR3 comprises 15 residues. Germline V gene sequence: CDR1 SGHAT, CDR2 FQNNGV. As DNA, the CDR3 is TGTGCCAGCAGCTTCTTAGCGGGACTCTACAATGAGCAGTTCTTC. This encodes CASSFLAGLYNEQFF.

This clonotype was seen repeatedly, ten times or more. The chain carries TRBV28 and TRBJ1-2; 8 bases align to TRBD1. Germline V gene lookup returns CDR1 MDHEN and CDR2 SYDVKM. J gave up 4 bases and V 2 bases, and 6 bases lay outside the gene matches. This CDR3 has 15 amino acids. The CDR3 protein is CASSLVDRVFYGYTF. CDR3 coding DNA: TGTGCCAGCAGTTTAGTGGACAGGGTTTTCTATGGCTACACCTTC.

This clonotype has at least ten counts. The CDR3 nucleotides read TGCAGTGCTAGAGATCGTGGGCTGTACACTGAAGCTTTCTTT. Translated, it gives CSARDRGLYTEAFF. The V call is TRBV20-1, the J call TRBJ1-1, with D hard to call. The CDR3 extends over 14 amino acids. V was trimmed by 0 bases and J by 3 bases, leaving 11 bases between them. Per the germline V gene, CDR1 is DFQATT and CDR2 is SNEGSKA (reference sequence).

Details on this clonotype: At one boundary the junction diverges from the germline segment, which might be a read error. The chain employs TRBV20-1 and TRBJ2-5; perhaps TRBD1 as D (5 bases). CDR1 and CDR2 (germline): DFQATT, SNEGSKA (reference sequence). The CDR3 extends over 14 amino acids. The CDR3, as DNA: TGCAATGCTAGTTCAGGGTCAAGGAGAGAGACCCAGTACTTC. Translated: CNASSGSRRETQYF.

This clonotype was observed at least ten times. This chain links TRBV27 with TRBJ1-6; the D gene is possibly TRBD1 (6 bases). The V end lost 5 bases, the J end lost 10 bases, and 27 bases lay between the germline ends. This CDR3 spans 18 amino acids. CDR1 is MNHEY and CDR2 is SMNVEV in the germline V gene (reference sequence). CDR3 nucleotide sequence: TGTGCCAGCAGTCCAATAATGGGACACCTAACAGGGAGGTCACCCCTCCACTTT. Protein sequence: CASSPIMGHLTGRSPLHF.

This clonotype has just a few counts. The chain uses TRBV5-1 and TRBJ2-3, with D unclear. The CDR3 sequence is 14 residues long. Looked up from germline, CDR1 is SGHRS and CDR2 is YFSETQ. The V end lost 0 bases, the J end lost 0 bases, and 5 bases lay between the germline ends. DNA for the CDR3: TGCGCCAGCAGCTTGGCAGAAAGCACAGATACGCAGTATTTT. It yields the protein CASSLAESTDTQYF.

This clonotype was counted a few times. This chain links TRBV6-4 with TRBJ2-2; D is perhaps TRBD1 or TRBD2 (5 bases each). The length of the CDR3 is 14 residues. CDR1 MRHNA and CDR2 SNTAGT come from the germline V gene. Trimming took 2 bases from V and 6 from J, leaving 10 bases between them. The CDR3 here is CASSDLLGAGELFF. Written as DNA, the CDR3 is TGTGCCAGCAGTGACCTCTTGGGGGCCGGGGAGCTGTTTTTT.

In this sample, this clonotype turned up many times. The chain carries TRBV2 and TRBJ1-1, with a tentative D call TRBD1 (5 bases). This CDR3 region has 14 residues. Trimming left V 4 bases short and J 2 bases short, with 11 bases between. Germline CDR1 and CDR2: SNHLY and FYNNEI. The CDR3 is CASSVGAINTEAFF. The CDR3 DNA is TGTGCCAGCAGTGTTGGGGCGATCAACACTGAAGCTTTCTTT.